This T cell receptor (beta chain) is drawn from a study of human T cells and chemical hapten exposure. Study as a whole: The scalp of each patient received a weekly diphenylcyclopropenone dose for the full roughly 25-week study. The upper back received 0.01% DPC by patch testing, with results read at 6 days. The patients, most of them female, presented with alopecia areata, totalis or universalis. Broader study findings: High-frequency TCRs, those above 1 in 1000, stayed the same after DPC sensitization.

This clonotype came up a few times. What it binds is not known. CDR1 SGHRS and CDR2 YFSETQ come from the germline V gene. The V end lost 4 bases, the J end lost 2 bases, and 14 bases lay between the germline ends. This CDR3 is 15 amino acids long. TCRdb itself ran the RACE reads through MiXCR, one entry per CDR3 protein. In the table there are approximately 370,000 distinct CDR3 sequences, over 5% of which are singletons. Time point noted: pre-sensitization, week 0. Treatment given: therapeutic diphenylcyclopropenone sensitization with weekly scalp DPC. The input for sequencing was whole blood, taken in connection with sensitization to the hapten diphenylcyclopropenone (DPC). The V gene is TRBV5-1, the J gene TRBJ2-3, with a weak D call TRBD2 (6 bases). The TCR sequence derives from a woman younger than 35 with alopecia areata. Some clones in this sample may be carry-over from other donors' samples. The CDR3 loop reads CASSPDGSFTDTQYF. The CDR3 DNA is TGCGCCAGCAGCCCTGACGGGAGTTTCACAGATACGCAGTATTTT.